The clone carrying this T cell receptor beta chain has a handful of counts. Its target is unknown. This sample was taken from a study of T-cell memory formation after mild COVID-19. The V and J ends lost 3 bases and 3 bases respectively, with 8 bases between them. The CDR3 sequence is 13 residues long. It was 5'RACE with constant-segment primers that produced the TCR alpha and TCR beta cDNA libraries, which carried sample barcodes and UMIs. TCRdb itself ran the 5' RACE reads through MiXCR, one entry per CDR3 protein. Altogether approximately 350,000 distinct CDR3 sequences are present, 28% being singletons, with the ten largest covering roughly 13%. Regarding the study as a whole: Cross-reactive memory apparently joined, as some responding clones appeared in pre-infection memory. Whether day 37 second-wave clones are SARS-CoV-2-specific was not confirmed. Mostly located in CM and EM were contracting CD4+ clones, with contracting CD8+ clones located in EMRA.

The clonotype originates from an adult woman who had mild COVID-19 (a few samples of this study predate the infection). Cell type and time point are not known. Sample: PBMCs or a T cell subset sorted from them (not recorded which). The chain is built from TRBV12-3 or TRBV12-4 and TRBJ2-5, with D tentatively TRBD2 (5 bases). DNA of the CDR3: TGTGCCAGCAGTTTTGCCGGGGAAGAGACCCAGTACTTC. Its translation is CASSFAGEETQYF.